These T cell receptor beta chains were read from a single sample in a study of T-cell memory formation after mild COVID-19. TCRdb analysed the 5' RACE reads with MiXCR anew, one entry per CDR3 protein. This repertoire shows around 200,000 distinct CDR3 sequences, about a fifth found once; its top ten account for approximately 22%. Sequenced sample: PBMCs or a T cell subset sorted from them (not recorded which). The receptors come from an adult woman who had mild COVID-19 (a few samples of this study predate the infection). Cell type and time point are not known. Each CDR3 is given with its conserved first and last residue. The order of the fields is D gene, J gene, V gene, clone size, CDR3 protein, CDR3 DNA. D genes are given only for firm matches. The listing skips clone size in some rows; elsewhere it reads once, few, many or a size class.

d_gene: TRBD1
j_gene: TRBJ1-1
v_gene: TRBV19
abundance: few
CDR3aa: CASSGGTGQNTEAFF
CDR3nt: TGTGCCAGTAGTGGGGGGACAGGTCAGAACACTGAAGCTTTCTTT

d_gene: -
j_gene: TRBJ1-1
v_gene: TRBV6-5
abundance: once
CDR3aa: CASSLRYYPPEAFF
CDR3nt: TGTGCCAGCAGTTTGAGGTATTACCCCCCTGAAGCTTTCTTT

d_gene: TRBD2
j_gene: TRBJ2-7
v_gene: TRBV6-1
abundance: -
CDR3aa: CASAREGYYEQYF
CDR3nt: TGTGCCAGCGCCCGGGAGGGCTACTACGAGCAGTACTTC

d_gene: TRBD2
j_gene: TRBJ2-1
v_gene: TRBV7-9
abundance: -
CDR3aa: CASSFLPGLAGNNEQFF
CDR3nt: TGTGCCAGCAGCTTTCTGCCGGGACTAGCGGGAAACAATGAGCAGTTCTTC

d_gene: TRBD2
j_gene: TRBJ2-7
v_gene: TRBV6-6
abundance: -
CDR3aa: CASLGLGQYEQYF
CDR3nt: TGTGCCAGCCTGGGACTAGGTCAATACGAGCAGTACTTC

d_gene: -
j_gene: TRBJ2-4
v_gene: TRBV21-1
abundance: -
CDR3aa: CASSKQGYKNIQYF
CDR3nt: TGTGCCAGCAGCAAACAGGGCTACAAAAACATTCAGTACTTC

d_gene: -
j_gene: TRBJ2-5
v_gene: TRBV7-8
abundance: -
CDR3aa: CASSVSGFETQYF
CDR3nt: TGTGCCAGCAGCGTCTCAGGGTTCGAGACCCAGTACTTC

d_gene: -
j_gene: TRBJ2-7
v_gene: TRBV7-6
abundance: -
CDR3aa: CASSLIPQVGEQYF
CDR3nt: TGTGCCAGCAGCTTAATCCCCCAGGTGGGCGAGCAGTACTTC

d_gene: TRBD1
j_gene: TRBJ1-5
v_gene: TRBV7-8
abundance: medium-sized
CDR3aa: CASSPGQGNQPQHF
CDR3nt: TGTGCCAGCAGCCCGGGACAGGGCAATCAGCCCCAGCATTTT

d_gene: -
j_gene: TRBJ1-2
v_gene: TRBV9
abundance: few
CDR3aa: CASSVGDGYTF
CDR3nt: TGTGCCAGCAGCGTAGGCGATGGCTACACCTTC

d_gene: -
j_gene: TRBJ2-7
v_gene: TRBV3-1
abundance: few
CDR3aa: CASSQVTQTYEQYF
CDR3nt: TGTGCCAGCAGCCAAGTCACACAGACCTACGAGCAGTACTTC

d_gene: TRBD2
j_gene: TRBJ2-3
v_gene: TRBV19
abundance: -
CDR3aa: CASSMLADPSTDTQYF
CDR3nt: TGTGCCAGTAGTATGCTAGCGGACCCAAGCACAGATACGCAGTATTTT

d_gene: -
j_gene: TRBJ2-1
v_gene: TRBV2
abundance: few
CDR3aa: CASSESYNEQFF
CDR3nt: TGTGCCAGCAGTGAATCCTACAATGAGCAGTTCTTC

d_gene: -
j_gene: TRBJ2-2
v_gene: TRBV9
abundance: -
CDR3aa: CASEGGPGELFF
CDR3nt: TGTGCCAGCGAAGGCGGGCCCGGGGAGCTGTTTTTT

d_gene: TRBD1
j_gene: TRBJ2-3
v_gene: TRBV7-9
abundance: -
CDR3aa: CASNSRDSTTDTQYF
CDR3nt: TGTGCCAGCAACTCCCGGGACAGTACGACAGATACGCAGTATTTT

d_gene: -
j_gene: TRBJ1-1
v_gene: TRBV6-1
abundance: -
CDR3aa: CATRSATVNTEAFF
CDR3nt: TGTGCCACCCGCTCCGCGACGGTGAACACTGAAGCTTTCTTT

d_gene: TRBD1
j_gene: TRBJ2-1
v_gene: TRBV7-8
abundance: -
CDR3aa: CASSFQPQGNEQFF
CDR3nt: TGTGCCAGCAGTTTCCAACCACAGGGGAATGAGCAGTTCTTC

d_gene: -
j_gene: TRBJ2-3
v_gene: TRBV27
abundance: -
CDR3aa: CASSPREQGGTQYF
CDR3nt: TGTGCCAGCAGTCCAAGGGAGCAGGGAGGTACGCAGTATTTT

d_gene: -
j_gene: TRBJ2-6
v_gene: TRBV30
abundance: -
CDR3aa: CAWSVGTGANVLTF
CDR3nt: TGTGCCTGGAGTGTCGGGACGGGAGCCAACGTCCTGACTTTC

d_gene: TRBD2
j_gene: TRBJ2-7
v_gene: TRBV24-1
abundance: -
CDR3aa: CATSDFASGNYEQYF
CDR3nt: TGTGCCACCAGTGATTTCGCTAGCGGGAACTACGAGCAGTACTTC

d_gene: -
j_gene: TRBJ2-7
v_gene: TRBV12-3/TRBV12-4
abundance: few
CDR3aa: CASSQRTNLFYEQYF
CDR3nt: TGTGCCAGCAGTCAACGGACAAATTTATTCTACGAGCAGTACTTC

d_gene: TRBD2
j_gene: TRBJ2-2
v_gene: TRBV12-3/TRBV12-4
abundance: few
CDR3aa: CASSRLAGYGELFF
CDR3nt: TGTGCCAGCAGCCGACTAGCGGGGTACGGGGAGCTGTTTTTT

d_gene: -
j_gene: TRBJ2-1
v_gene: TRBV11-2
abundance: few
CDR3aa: CASSHQGLSNEQFF
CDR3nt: TGTGCCAGCAGCCATCAGGGGTTAAGCAATGAGCAGTTCTTC

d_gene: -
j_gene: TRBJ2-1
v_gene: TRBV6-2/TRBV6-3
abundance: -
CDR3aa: CASSYDPTGTSLIQQFF
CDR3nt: TGTGCCAGCAGTTACGATCCCACCGGGACTTCCCTAATCCAGCAGTTCTTC

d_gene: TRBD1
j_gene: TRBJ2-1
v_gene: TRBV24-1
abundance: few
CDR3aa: CATSAMPGDRGTNEQFF
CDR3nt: TGTGCCACCAGTGCCATGCCCGGGGACAGGGGAACAAATGAGCAGTTCTTC

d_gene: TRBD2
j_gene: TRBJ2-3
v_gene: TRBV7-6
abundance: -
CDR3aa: CASSLGFQRESEDTQYF
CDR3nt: TGTGCCAGCAGCTTAGGTTTCCAGCGGGAGTCGGAAGATACGCAGTATTTT

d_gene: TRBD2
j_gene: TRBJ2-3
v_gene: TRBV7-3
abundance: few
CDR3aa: CASSLDPAGGGTDTQYF
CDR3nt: TGTGCCAGCAGCTTAGATCCAGCGGGAGGGGGCACAGATACGCAGTATTTT

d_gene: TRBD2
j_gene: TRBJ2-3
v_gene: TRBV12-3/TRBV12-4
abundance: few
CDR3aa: CASKPPPTSGYTDTQYF
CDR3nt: TGTGCCAGCAAACCACCCCCGACTAGCGGGTACACAGATACGCAGTATTTT

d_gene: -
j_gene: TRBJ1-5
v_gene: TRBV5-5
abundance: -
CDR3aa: CASSLYGLNQPQHF
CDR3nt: TGTGCCAGCAGCTTGTATGGCTTAAATCAGCCCCAGCATTTT

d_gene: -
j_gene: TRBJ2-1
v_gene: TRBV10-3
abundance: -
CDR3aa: CAIRTSSYNEQFF
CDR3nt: TGTGCCATCAGGACAAGCTCCTACAATGAGCAGTTCTTC

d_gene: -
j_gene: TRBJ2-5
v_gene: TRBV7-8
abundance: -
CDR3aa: CASSLGGGGRTQYF
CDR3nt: TGTGCCAGCAGCTTAGGGGGCGGGGGCCGGACCCAGTACTTC